These 6 T cell receptor beta chains originate from one sample sequenced in a study of CD8 T cells in Susac syndrome. Reverse transcription used roughly 0.5 to 1 ug RNA and random hexamers. MiXCR was run by TCRdb on the immunoSEQ multiplex PCR reads, yielding one entry per CDR3 protein. The repertoire consists of more than 100,000 distinct CDR3 sequences, with around 85% occurring once and the leading ten covering more than 0.5%. The sequenced sample was CD8+ T cells from PBMCs. These receptors were collected from a human donor with multiple sclerosis.

In its sample, this clonotype was seen once. The V and J genes are TRBV3-1 and TRBJ2-2; TRBD1 matches at 9 bases. Per germline, CDR1 LGHDT and CDR2 YNNKEL (reference sequence). Trimming at V came to 1 base and at J to 3 bases, leaving 6 bases not matched to a gene. CDR3 size: 17 residues. The CDR3 protein is CASSQGGTGRDTGELFF. CDR3 nucleotide sequence: TGTGCCAGCAGCCAAGGGGGGACAGGGAGGGACACCGGGGAGCTGTTTTTT.

CDR3 coding DNA: TGTGCCAGCAGTTCCAATACTTCACCCCTCCACTTT. Translated: CASSSNTSPLHF. The chain links TRBV28 to TRBJ1-6; D is unresolved. The CDR3 has 12 amino acids. In germline, CDR1 is MDHEN, CDR2 SYDVKM. The ends were cut back, 4 bases at V and 9 bases at J, with 7 bases in the middle. The variable domain in full, completed from reference TRBV28 and TRBJ1-6, reads DVKVTQSSRYLVKRTGEKVFLECVQDMDHENMFWYRQDPGLGLRLIYFSYDVKMKEKGDIPEGYSVSREKKERFSLILESASTNQTSMYLCASSSNTSPLHFGNGTRLTVT.

This chain uses TRBV5-1 with TRBJ1-2, with D possibly matching TRBD1 (5 bases). The germline V gene has CDR1 SGHRS and CDR2 YFSETQ. The CDR3 loop spans 13 amino acids. The V gene lost 7 bases and the J gene lost 3 bases, with 13 bases spanning the gap. In DNA form, the CDR3 reads TGCGCCAGCTCAACAAAGGGGTACTATGGCTACACCTTC. Translating it yields CASSTKGYYGYTF.

The V and J genes are TRBV20-1 and TRBJ1-5; D not certain. The germline gives CDR1 DFQATT, CDR2 SNEGSKA (reference sequence). The ends were cut back, 0 bases at V and 7 bases at J, with 13 bases in the middle. This CDR3 region has 14 residues. The CDR3 DNA is TGCAGTGCTAGAGATGGACTTGCGGGCCAGCCCCAGCATTTT. Amino acids: CSARDGLAGQPQHF.

The chain employs TRBV5-5 and TRBJ2-7, with TRBD2 identical over 13 bases. CDR3 length equals 16 residues. Germline CDR1 and CDR2: SGHKS and YYEKEE (reference sequence). V trimming: 4 bases; J trimming: 2 bases; junction bases outside the gene matches: 6. The CDR3 nucleotides are TGTGCCAGCAGCCTGGGGACTAGCGGGAATACCTACGAGCAGTACTTC. It translates to CASSLGTSGNTYEQYF.

J is TRBJ1-2 and V is TRBV6-5, with 8 positions matching TRBD1. Germline CDR1 and CDR2: MNHEY and SVGAGI. Trimming took 6 bases from V and 3 from J; bases not matched to a gene: 3. This CDR3 contains 13 residues. This chain's CDR3 is CASRETGDYGYTF. CDR3 coding DNA: TGTGCCAGCAGGGAGACAGGGGACTATGGCTACACCTTC.